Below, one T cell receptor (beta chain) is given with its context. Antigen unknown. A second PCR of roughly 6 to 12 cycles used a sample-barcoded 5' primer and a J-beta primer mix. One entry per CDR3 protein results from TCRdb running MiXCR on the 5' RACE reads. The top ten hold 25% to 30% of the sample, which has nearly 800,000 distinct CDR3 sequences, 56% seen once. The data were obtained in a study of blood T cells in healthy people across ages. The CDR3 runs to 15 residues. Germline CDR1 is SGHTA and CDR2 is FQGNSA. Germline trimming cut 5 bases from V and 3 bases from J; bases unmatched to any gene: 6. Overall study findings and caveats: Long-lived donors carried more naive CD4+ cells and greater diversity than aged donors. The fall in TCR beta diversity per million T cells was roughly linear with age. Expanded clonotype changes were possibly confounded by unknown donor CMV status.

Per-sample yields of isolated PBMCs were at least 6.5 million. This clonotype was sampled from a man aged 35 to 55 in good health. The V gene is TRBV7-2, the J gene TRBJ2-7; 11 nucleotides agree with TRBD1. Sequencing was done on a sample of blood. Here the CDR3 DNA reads TGTGCCAGCAGCCGCGGGACAGGGGGAGACTACGAGCAGTACTTC. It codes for CASSRGTGGDYEQYF.